The T cell receptor (beta chain) under discussion was sequenced for a study of CD8+ T cells in alopecia areata. The authors extracted RNA and reverse transcribed it into cDNA as the sequencing template. The table came from immunoSEQ multiplex PCR; TCRdb's copy has only in-frame clones and leaves some out. Of about 12,000 clones listed, approximately 60% were seen once; the top ten hold 20% to 25%. Lesional scalp tissue (obtained by punch biopsy) and peripheral blood were collected from alopecia areata patients. CDR1 and CDR2 (germline): SGHVS, FQNEAQ. The CDR3 spans 17 residues. This clone was recorded once. Compared with germline, one end of the junction differs, possibly owing to a read error.

This TCR derives from a human donor with alopecia areata. Sequencing was done on a sample of skin. J is TRBJ2-1 and V is TRBV7-8; tentatively, D is TRBD2 (6 bases). For the CDR3, the DNA is TGTGCCAGCACCTTAGATTCGGCGGGGAACTCCTACAATGAGCAGTTCTTC. It yields the protein CASTLDSAGNSYNEQFF.